Following are 10 T cell receptor beta chains from one sample sequenced in a study of Tregs in tolerant kidney transplant recipients. This table comes from immunoSEQ multiplex PCR, and its TCRdb copy is limited to in-frame clones, with some not included. The sample lists fewer than 20,000 clones, approximately 80% occurring once. The source material was Tregs from blood. These receptor sequences come from a human donor in good health.

The chain is built from TRBV14 and TRBJ2-2; 9 bases map to TRBD1. CDR3 length: 18 residues. Trimming removed 1 base from V and 5 bases from J; junction bases left unmatched: 11. Per germline, CDR1 SGHDN and CDR2 FVKESK. The CDR3 coding sequence is TGTGCCAGCAGCCAAGCCTTAGGGACAGGGCTTTTGACCGGGGAGCTGTTTTTT. Protein: CASSQALGTGLLTGELFF.

V gene TRBV4-1 combines with J gene TRBJ2-3; perhaps TRBD2 as D (7 bases). CDR1 is MGHRA, CDR2 YSYEKL, per germline. The CDR3 has 15 residues. The germline V and J ends were trimmed by 7 bases and 3 bases, with 17 bases remaining between them. The CDR3 sequence is CASKDGGRGTDTQYF. The CDR3 bases are TGCGCCAGCAAGGACGGGGGGCGGGGGACAGATACGCAGTATTTT.

The CDR3 spells CASVGQGFTEAFF. The CDR3 DNA sequence: TGTGCCAGCGTAGGACAGGGGTTCACTGAAGCTTTCTTT. V gene TRBV2 combines with J gene TRBJ1-1; 9 positions agree with TRBD1. CDR1 and CDR2 (germline): SNHLY, FYNNEI. Unmatched junction bases numbered 5, after V lost 8 bases and J lost 4 bases. There are 13 residues in the CDR3.

The genes are TRBV5-1 and TRBJ1-1; D is possibly TRBD1 (5 bases). Germline CDR1 reads SGHRS; CDR2 reads YFSETQ. The V end was cut by 0 bases, the J end by 11 bases, with 11 bases between. The CDR3 contains 12 residues. CDR3 loop: CASSLAGREAFF. Here the CDR3 DNA reads TGCGCCAGCAGCTTGGCAGGGAGGGAGGCTTTCTTT.

In DNA, the CDR3 is TGTGCCAGCAGCCCCGGACAGGGCCTACGCTACACCTTC. Translated: CASSPGQGLRYTF. The J gene is TRBJ1-2, the V gene TRBV7-2, with 8 bases identical to TRBD1. J lost 9 bases, V lost 5 bases, and 8 bases had no gene match. The CDR3 has 13 amino acids. Germline V gene sequence: CDR1 SGHTA, CDR2 FQGNSA.

This clone was observed a few times. The V and J genes are TRBV6-5 and TRBJ1-2; 7 bases map to TRBD1. This CDR3 comprises 11 residues. Losses at the gene ends were 8 bases for V and 6 bases for J; bases not matched to a gene: 3. Germline CDR1 MNHEY, CDR2 SVGAGI. The DNA of the CDR3 is TGTGCCAGCGGGGACAGCCATGGCTACACCTTC. This encodes CASGDSHGYTF.

V and J are TRBV19 and TRBJ2-7; TRBD2 matches at 11 bases. The germline gives CDR1 LNHDA, CDR2 SQIVND (reference sequence). V lost 6 bases, J lost 0 bases, and 7 bases stayed unmatched. This CDR3 has 16 amino acids. The CDR3 DNA is TGTGCCAGTAGAAGGGGACTAGCGGTTAGCTCCTACGAGCAGTACTTC. Amino acids: CASRRGLAVSSYEQYF.

This chain connects TRBV11-2 to TRBJ1-3; D uncertain. V was trimmed by 6 bases and J by 0 bases, leaving 6 bases between them. Germline V CDR1 and CDR2: SGHAT, FQNNGV. This CDR3 is built from 13 residues. CDR3 protein: CASSTSSGNTIYF. CDR3 nucleotide sequence: TGTGCCAGCAGTACTAGCTCTGGAAACACCATATATTTT. The whole variable domain, remainder taken from reference TRBV11-2 and TRBJ1-3, is EAGVAQSPRYKIIEKRQSVAFWCNPISGHATLYWYQQILGQGPKLLIQFQNNGVVDDSQLPKDRFSAERLKGVDSTLKIQPAKLEDSAVYLCASSTSSGNTIYFGEGSWLTVV.

The CDR3 nucleotides read TGCAGTGCTAGACAGACAGAGACCCAGTACTTC. Its protein product is CSARQTETQYF. This sequence joins TRBV20-1 and TRBJ2-5; D remains ambiguous. Germline V CDR1 and CDR2: DFQATT, SNEGSKA (reference sequence). Trimming took 2 bases from V and 4 from J, leaving 5 bases between them. The CDR3 consists of 11 residues.

This clone has just a few counts. The chain uses TRBV5-1 and TRBJ1-1, with unresolved D. The V end was cut by 5 bases, the J end by 4 bases, with 6 bases between. CDR1 and CDR2 from the germline V gene are SGHRS and YFSETQ. This CDR3 contains 11 residues. In DNA, the CDR3 is TGCGCCAGCAGGTTTGGCACTGAAGCTTTCTTT. Its protein product is CASRFGTEAFF.